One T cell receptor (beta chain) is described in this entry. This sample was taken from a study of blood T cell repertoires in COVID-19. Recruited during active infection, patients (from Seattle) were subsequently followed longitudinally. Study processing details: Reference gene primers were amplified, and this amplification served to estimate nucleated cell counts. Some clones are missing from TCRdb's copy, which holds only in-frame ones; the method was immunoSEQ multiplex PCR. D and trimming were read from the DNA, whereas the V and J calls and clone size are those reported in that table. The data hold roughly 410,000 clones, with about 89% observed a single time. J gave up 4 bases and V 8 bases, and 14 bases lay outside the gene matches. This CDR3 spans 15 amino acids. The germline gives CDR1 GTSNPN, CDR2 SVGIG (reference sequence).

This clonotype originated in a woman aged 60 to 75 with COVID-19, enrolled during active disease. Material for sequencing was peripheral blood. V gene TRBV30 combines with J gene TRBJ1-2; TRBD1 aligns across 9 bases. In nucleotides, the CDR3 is TGTGCCCATCAGTCGGGACAGGGAATAATCTATGGCTACACCTTC. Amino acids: CAHQSGQGIIYGYTF.